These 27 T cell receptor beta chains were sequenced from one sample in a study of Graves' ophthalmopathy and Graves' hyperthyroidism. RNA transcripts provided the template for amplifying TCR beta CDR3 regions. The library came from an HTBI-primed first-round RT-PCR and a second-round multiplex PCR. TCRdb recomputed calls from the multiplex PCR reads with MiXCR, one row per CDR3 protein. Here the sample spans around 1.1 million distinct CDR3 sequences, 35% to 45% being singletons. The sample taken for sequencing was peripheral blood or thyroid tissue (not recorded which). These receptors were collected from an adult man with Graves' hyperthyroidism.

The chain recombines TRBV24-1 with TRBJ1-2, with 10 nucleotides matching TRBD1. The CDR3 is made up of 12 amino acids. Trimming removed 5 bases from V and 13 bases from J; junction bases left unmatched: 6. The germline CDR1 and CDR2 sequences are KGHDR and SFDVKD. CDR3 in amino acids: CATSAGTGEGTF. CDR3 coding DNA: TGTGCCACCAGTGCCGGGACAGGGGAGGGCACCTTC.

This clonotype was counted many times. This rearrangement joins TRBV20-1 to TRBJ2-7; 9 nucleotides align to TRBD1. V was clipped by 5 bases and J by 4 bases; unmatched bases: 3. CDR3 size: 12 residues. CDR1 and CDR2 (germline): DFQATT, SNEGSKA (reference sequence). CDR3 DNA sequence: TGCAGTGCTCAGACAGGGGGTTACGAGCAGTACTTC. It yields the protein CSAQTGGYEQYF.

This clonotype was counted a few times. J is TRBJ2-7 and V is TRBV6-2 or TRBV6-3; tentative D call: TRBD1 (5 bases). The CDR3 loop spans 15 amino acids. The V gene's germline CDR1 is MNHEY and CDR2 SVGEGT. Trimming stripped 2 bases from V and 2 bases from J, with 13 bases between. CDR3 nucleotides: TGTGCCAGCAGTTACAATCAGGGAATTACCTACGAGCAGTACTTC. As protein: CASSYNQGITYEQYF.

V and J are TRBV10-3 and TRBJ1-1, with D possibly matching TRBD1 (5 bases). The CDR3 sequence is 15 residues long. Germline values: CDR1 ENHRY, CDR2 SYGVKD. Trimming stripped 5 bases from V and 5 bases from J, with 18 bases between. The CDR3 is CAISYRGATGTEAFF. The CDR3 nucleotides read TGTGCCATCAGTTACCGCGGGGCTACTGGGACTGAAGCTTTCTTT.

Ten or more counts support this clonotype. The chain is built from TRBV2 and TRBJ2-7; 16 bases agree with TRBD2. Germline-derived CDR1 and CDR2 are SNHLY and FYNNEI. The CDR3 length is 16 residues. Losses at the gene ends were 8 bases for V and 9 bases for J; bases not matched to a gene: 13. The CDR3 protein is CASVGLAGGPSVGQYF. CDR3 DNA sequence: TGTGCCAGCGTGGGACTAGCGGGAGGGCCGAGTGTGGGGCAGTACTTC.

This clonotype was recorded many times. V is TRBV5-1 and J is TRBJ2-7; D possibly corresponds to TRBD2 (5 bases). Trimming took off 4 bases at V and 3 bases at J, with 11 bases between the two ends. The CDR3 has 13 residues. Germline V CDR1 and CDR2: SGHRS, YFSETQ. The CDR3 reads CASSPPRGYEQYF. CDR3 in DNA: TGCGCCAGCAGCCCCCCTCGGGGCTACGAGCAGTACTTC.

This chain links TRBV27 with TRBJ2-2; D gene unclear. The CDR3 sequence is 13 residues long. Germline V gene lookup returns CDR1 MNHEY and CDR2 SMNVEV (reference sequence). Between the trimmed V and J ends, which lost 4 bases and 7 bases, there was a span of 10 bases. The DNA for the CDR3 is TGTGCCAGCAGTTCGTGGAGTGACGGGGAGCTGTTTTTT. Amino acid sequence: CASSSWSDGELFF.

The CDR3 DNA sequence: TGTGCCAGTACCACCCTGACAGGAGTTGCCGGGGAGCTGTTTTTT. This gives the protein CASTTLTGVAGELFF. V usage is TRBV19 and J usage is TRBJ2-2, with D perhaps TRBD1 (6 bases). The CDR3 loop spans 15 amino acids. Germline V CDR1 and CDR2: LNHDA, SQIVND (reference sequence). Trimming left V 7 bases short and J 6 bases short, with 18 bases between.

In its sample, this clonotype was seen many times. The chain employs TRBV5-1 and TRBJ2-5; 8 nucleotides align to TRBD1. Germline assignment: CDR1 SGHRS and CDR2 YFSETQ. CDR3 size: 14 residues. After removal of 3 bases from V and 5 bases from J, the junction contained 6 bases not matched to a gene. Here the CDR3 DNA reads TGCGCCAGCAGCTATGCGACAGGGGTGGAGACCCAGTACTTC. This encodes CASSYATGVETQYF.

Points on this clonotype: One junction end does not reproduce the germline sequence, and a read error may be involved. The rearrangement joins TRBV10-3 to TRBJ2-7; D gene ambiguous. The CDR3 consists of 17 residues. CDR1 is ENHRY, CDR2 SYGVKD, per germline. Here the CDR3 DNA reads TGTGCCAGCAGTTACTCGAGTTCTGGGTCTTTAAACTACGAGCAGTACTTC. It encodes CASSYSSSGSLNYEQYF.

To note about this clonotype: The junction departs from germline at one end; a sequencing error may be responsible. The CDR3 coding sequence is TGTGCCAGCAGCTTAGGGCCTGGTTCTGGCTACACCTTC. Translation gives CASSLGPGSGYTF. V gene TRBV15 combines with J gene TRBJ1-2; D is undetermined. CDR3 length: 13 residues. Germline V gene data show CDR1 as LNHNV and CDR2 as YYDKDF (reference sequence).

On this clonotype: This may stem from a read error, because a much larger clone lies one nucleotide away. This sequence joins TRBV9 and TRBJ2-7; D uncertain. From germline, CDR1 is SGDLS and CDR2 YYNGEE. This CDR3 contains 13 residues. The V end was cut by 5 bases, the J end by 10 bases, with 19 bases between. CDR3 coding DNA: TGTGCCAGCAGTCCCCCCCCGTTCGAGGCCCAGTACTTC. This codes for CASSPPPFEAQYF.

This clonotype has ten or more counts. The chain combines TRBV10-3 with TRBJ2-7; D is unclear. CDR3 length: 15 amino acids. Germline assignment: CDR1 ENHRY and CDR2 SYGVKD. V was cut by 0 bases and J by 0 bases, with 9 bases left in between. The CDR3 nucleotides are TGTGCCATCAGTGAGTCCTCGGGTAGCTCCTACGAGCAGTACTTC. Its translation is CAISESSGSSYEQYF.

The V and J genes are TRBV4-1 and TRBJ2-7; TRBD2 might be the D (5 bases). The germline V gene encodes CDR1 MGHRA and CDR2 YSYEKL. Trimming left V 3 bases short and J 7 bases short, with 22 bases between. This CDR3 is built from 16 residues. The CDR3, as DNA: TGCGCCAGCAGCCAGGCCGACGCGGCTCTGGAGGAGGAGCAGTACTTC. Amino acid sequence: CASSQADAALEEEQYF.

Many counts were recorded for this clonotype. The CDR3 region has the DNA TGTGCCACCAGCAGATTTTCGGCAGTACAAGAGACCCAGTACTTC. It codes for CATSRFSAVQETQYF. V and J are TRBV15 and TRBJ2-5; D not resolved. From germline, CDR1 is LNHNV and CDR2 YYDKDF (reference sequence). Trimming pared 2 bases from V and 2 bases from J, leaving 12 bases between. This CDR3 spans 15 amino acids.

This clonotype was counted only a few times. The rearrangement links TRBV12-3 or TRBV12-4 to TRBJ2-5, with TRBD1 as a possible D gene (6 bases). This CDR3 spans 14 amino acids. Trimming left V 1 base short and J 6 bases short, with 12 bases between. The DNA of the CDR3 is TGTGCCAGCAGTTTAGGTGGGGGCCTGAAGACCCAGTACTTC. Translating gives CASSLGGGLKTQYF.

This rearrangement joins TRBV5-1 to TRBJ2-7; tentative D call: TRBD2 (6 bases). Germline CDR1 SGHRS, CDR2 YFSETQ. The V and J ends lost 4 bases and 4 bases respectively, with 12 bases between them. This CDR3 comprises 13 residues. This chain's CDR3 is CASSPYGGYEQYF. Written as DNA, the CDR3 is TGCGCCAGCAGCCCATACGGAGGGTACGAGCAGTACTTC.

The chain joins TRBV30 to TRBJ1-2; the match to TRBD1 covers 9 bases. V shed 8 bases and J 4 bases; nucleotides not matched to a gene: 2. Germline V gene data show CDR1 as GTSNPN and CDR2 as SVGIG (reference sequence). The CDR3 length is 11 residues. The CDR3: CAGQGLYGYTF. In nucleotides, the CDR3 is TGTGCCGGACAGGGGCTCTATGGCTACACCTTC.

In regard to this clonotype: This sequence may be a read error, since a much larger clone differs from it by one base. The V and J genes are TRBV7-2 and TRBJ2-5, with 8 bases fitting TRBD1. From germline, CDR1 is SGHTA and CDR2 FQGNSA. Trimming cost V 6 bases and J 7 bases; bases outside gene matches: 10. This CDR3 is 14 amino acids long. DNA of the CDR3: TGTGCCAGCAGGTATCCGGGACAGGAAGGGACCCAGTACTTC. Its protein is CASRYPGQEGTQYF. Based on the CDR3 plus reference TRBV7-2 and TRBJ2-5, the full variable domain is GAGVSQSPSNKVTEKGKDVELRCDPISGHTALYWYRQSLGQGLEFLIYFQGNSAPDKSGLPSDRFSAERTGGSVSTLTIQRTQQEDSAVYLCASRYPGQEGTQYFGPGTRLLVL.

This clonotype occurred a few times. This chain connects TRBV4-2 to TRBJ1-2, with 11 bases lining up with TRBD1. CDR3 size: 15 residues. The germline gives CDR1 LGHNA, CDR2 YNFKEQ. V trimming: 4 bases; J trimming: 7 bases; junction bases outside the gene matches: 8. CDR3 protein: CASSRTGGPLGGYTF. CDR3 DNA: TGTGCCAGCAGCCGGACAGGGGGCCCACTTGGTGGCTACACCTTC.

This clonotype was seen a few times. Here the CDR3 DNA reads TGTGCCAGCTGCGACAGCCGCAATCAGCCCCAGCATTTT. Its translation: CASCDSRNQPQHF. The rearrangement uses TRBV6-1 and TRBJ1-5, with D tentatively TRBD1 (5 bases). The CDR3 is made up of 13 amino acids. Germline V lookup: CDR1 MNHNS, CDR2 SASEGT. The ends were cut back, 8 bases at V and 2 bases at J, with 10 bases in the middle.

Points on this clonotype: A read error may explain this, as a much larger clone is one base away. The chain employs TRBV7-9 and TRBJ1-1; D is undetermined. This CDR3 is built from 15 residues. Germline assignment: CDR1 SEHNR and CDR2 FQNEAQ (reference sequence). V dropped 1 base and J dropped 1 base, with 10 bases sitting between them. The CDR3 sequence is CASSLEGSRNTEAFF. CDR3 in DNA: TGTGCCAGCAGCTTAGAAGGCAGCAGGAACACTGAAGCTTTCTTT. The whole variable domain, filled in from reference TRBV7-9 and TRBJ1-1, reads DTGVSQNPRHKITKRGQNVTFRCDPISEHNRLYWYRQTLGQGPEFLTYFQNEAQLEKSRLLSDRFSAERPKGSFSTLEIQRTEQGDSAMYLCASSLEGSRNTEAFFGQGTRLTVV.

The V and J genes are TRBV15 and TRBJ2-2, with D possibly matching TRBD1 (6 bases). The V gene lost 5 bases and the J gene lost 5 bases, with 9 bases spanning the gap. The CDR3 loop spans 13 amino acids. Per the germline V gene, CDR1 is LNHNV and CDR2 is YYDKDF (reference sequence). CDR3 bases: TGTGCCACCAGCTTACAGGGTACCGGGGAGCTGTTTTTT. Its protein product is CATSLQGTGELFF.

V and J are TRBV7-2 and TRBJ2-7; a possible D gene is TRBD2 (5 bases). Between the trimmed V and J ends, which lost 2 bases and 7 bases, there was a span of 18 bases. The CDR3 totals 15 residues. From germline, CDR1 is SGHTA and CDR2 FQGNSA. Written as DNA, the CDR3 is TGTGCCAGCAGCTTATTACAGCTAAAAACGGGGGAGCAGTACTTC. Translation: CASSLLQLKTGEQYF.

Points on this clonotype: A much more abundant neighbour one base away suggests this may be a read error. The CDR3 reads CASSRTPGISGYDYTF. The CDR3 DNA follows: TGTGCCAGCAGTCGAACGCCGGGAATCTCGGGCTATGACTACACCTTC. The J gene is TRBJ1-2, the V gene TRBV7-6; no reliable D call. CDR3 size: 16 residues. The germline CDR1 and CDR2 sequences are SGHVS and FNYEAQ. Using reference TRBV7-6 and TRBJ1-2 for the parts outside the CDR3, the full variable domain is GAGVSQSPRYKVTKRGQDVALRCDPISGHVSLYWYRQALGQGPEFLTYFNYEAQQDKSGLPNDRFSAERPEGSISTLTIQRTEQRDSAMYRCASSRTPGISGYDYTFGSGTRLTVV.

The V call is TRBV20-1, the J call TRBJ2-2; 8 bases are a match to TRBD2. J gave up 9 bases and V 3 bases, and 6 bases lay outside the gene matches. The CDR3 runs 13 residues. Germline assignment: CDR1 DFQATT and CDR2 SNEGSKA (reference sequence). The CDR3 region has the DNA TGCAGTGCTAGGGGACTAGAGTTGAGGGAGCTGTTTTTT. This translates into CSARGLELRELFF.

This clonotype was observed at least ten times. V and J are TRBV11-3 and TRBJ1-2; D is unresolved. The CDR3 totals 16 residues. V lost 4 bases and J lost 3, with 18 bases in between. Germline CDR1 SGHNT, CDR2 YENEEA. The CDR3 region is CASSSTQWNPDYGYTF. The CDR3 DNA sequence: TGTGCCAGCAGCTCAACGCAGTGGAACCCAGACTATGGCTACACCTTC.